The source of this TCR beta chain is a study of shared clonotypes between healthy human individuals. Regarding the study as a whole: Sampling covered blood only; tissue repertoires likely differ. Sharing across a handful of donors was seen in 4% to 5.5% of naive CD4 clonotypes.

Nashville, Tennessee was home to all donors, who were Caucasian adults. In the case of this clone: The target antigen is unknown.

V lost 2 bases to trimming and J lost 4 bases, with 9 bases between them. The germline gives CDR1 MGHDK, CDR2 SYGVNS. The CDR3 runs to 14 residues. The assay was carried out at the deep level. TCRdb keeps only in-frame clones here, not all; method: immunoSEQ multiplex PCR. The sample includes fewer than 130,000 clones, less than 80% seen only once; the top ten take around 24%. V is TRBV25-1 and J is TRBJ1-3; no firm D call. The sequence derives from a woman in her 30s in good health. The sequenced sample was memory CD8+ T cells sorted from blood. Subset described: CD45RO+ cells pooled with CCR7-negative TemRA cells. CDR3 region: CASSENKGGNTIYF. DNA of the CDR3: TGTGCCAGCAGTGAAAACAAAGGGGGAAACACCATATATTTT.